One sample yielded the 31 T cell receptor beta chains listed below, sequenced in a study of blood T cells in healthy people across ages. The second PCR ran about 6 to 12 cycles with a sample-barcoded 5' primer and J-beta primers. TCRdb reprocessed the 5' RACE reads with MiXCR, giving one entry per CDR3 protein. Here the sample spans about 800,000 distinct CDR3 sequences, just under 25% being singletons. A further study also used this sample, focusing on T cells of mothers and their children.

Material for sequencing was blood. The receptors were sampled from a boy under 18 in good health.

This chain uses TRBV9 with TRBJ2-1; tentative D call: TRBD1 (7 bases). Germline CDR1 is SGDLS and CDR2 is YYNGEE. The CDR3 is made up of 14 amino acids. V was clipped by 6 bases and J by 6 bases, with 16 bases between them. The CDR3 nucleotides are TGTGCCAGCACCGGAGGGGGCCTCCCCAATGAGCAGTTCTTC. Residues: CASTGGGLPNEQFF. The full variable domain, its missing parts supplied by reference TRBV9 and TRBJ2-1, is DSGVTQTPKHLITATGQRVTLRCSPRSGDLSVYWYQQSLDQGLQFLIQYYNGEERAKGNILERFSAQQFPDLHSELNLSSLELGDSALYFCASTGGGLPNEQFFGPGTRLTVL.

This sequence joins TRBV6-2 or TRBV6-3 and TRBJ2-7; D unresolved. CDR1 and CDR2 from the germline V gene are MNHEY and SVGEGT. With 7 bases removed from V and 5 bases from J, the gap between germline ends came to 15 bases. The CDR3 spans 13 residues. CDR3 amino acids: CASTPSSYDEQYF. The CDR3, as DNA: TGTGCCAGCACCCCGTCCTCCTACGACGAGCAGTACTTC.

The chain carries TRBV4-1 and TRBJ2-5; 9 positions match TRBD2. The better agreement between TRBJ2-1 and the DNA end casts doubt on the J call. CDR3 size: 14 residues. Germline loops: CDR1 MGHRA, CDR2 YSYEKL. The CDR3 coding sequence is TGCGCCAGCAGCCCAGTGACTAGCGGCAATGAGCAGTTCTTC. Translation gives CASSPVTSGNEQFF.

This clonotype was observed once. The chain uses TRBV3-1 and TRBJ2-5; D gene ambiguous. CDR1 and CDR2 from the germline V gene are LGHDT and YNNKEL (reference sequence). The V gene lost 2 bases and the J gene lost 5 bases, with 9 bases spanning the gap. This CDR3 has 13 amino acids. For the CDR3, the DNA is TGTGCCAGCAGCCAAACCCACGGGGAGACCCAGTACTTC. This codes for CASSQTHGETQYF.

The sample holds a few counts of this clonotype. This sequence joins TRBV28 and TRBJ1-2; D call uncertain. This CDR3 spans 14 amino acids. Germline CDR1 MDHEN, CDR2 SYDVKM. Trimming left V 3 bases short and J 8 bases short, with 16 bases between. Here the CDR3 reads CASSFRELLGGYTF. The DNA of the CDR3 is TGTGCCAGCAGTTTTAGGGAGCTCCTCGGCGGCTACACCTTC.

The V call is TRBV28, the J call TRBJ2-3, with 9 bases fitting TRBD1. J was trimmed by 3 bases and V by 6 bases; bases with no gene match: 10. Germline V CDR1 and CDR2: MDHEN, SYDVKM. The CDR3 has 16 residues. The CDR3 DNA sequence: TGTGCCAGCAGCTATACCGGGACAGGGAAGACAGATACGCAGTATTTT. This translates into CASSYTGTGKTDTQYF. Variable domain in full (rest from reference TRBV28 and TRBJ2-3): DVKVTQSSRYLVKRTGEKVFLECVQDMDHENMFWYRQDPGLGLRLIYFSYDVKMKEKGDIPEGYSVSREKKERFSLILESASTNQTSMYLCASSYTGTGKTDTQYFGPGTRLTVL.

The V and J genes are TRBV4-3 and TRBJ2-5; TRBD2 matches at 9 bases. This CDR3 is 16 amino acids long. Per the germline V gene, CDR1 is LGHNA and CDR2 is YSLEER. V shed 1 base and J 0 bases; nucleotides not matched to a gene: 3. CDR3 sequence reads: CASSQGSGGYQETQYF. The CDR3 DNA is TGCGCCAGCAGCCAAGGTAGCGGGGGATACCAAGAGACCCAGTACTTC.

This chain connects TRBV14 to TRBJ2-7, with a possible D match to TRBD2 (6 bases). The CDR3 runs 13 residues. V was pared by 7 bases and J by 5 bases, with 15 bases between. Germline V gene lookup returns CDR1 SGHDN and CDR2 FVKESK. The CDR3 loop is CASNRGSSHEQYF. In DNA, the CDR3 is TGTGCCAGCAACCGGGGGAGTTCCCACGAGCAGTACTTC.

This clonotype was detected only a few times. This chain joins TRBV29-1 and TRBJ1-1; D is unclear. This CDR3 is built from 15 residues. The V gene's germline CDR1 is SQVTM and CDR2 ANQGSEA. V was clipped by 0 bases and J by 0 bases, with 11 bases between them. The CDR3 bases are TGCAGCGTTGAAGATCTTATAGGGATGAACACTGAAGCTTTCTTT. This sequence encodes CSVEDLIGMNTEAFF.

The chain uses TRBV7-2 and TRBJ1-2; D unclear. The CDR3 loop spans 13 amino acids. V was trimmed by 6 bases and J by 5 bases, leaving 13 bases between them. CDR1 SGHTA and CDR2 FQGNSA come from the germline V gene. The CDR3 nucleotides are TGTGCCAGCAGTTCCACGACGGAATATGGCTACACCTTC. This gives the protein CASSSTTEYGYTF.

This clonotype has more than one count but fewer than ten. This chain connects TRBV20-1 to TRBJ2-3; TRBD2 matches 13 bases. Germline V gives CDR1 DFQATT, CDR2 SNEGSKA (reference sequence). After removal of 7 bases from V and 2 bases from J, the junction contained 6 bases not matched to a gene. The CDR3 runs 15 residues. The CDR3 region has the DNA TGCAGTGACAGGGGACTAGCGGGGATCACAGATACGCAGTATTTT. Its translation: CSDRGLAGITDTQYF.

This clonotype was counted between two and nine times. The V call is TRBV3-1, the J call TRBJ2-5; 15 nucleotides line up with TRBD2. The ends lost 6 bases at V and 3 bases at J; junction bases unmatched: 11. Germline CDR1 reads LGHDT; CDR2 reads YNNKEL (reference sequence). CDR3 length: 18 amino acids. CDR3 amino acids: CASSLNPGLAGGEETQYF. In DNA, the CDR3 is TGTGCCAGCAGTCTGAACCCGGGACTAGCGGGAGGTGAAGAGACCCAGTACTTC.

This clonotype was recorded a few times. This CDR3 reads CASRVGDSDEQYF. As DNA, the CDR3 is TGTGCCAGCAGAGTGGGGGACAGCGACGAGCAGTACTTC. The J gene is TRBJ2-5, the V gene TRBV5-5; 7 bases line up with TRBD1. The J call is uncertain, as TRBJ2-7 better fits the DNA end. The CDR3 sequence is 13 residues long. Germline CDR1 reads SGHKS; CDR2 reads YYEKEE (reference sequence).

V usage is TRBV28 and J usage is TRBJ1-1; no definite D call. Looked up from germline, CDR1 is MDHEN and CDR2 is SYDVKM. The CDR3 length is 18 residues. Trimming stripped 3 bases from V and 4 bases from J, with 24 bases between. CDR3 sequence reads: CASSLRLRSSELSTEAFF. CDR3 bases: TGTGCCAGCAGTTTGAGGTTGAGGTCCTCTGAACTGAGCACTGAAGCTTTCTTT.

A few counts support this clonotype. The chain has TRBV7-9 and TRBJ2-1, with 9 bases identical to TRBD2. The CDR3 contains 20 residues. The V and J ends lost 1 base and 1 base, in that order; junction bases with no gene match: 14. In germline, CDR1 is SEHNR, CDR2 FQNEAQ (reference sequence). The CDR3 DNA reads as TGTGCCAGCAGCTTAGAGTCGGTTGGCGGGGGGGCCCGATCCTACAATGAGCAGTTCTTC. It specifies CASSLESVGGGARSYNEQFF.

As to this clonotype: This clone may be a read error of a much larger clone one base away. The chain uses TRBV4-3 and TRBJ2-5; 11 nucleotides align to TRBD1. Germline V gives CDR1 LGHNA, CDR2 YSLEER. The CDR3 loop spans 17 amino acids. CDR3 nucleotides: TGCGCCAGCAGCCAAGATCTATGGGGACAGGGGGAAGAGACCCAGTGCTTC. This codes for CASSQDLWGQGEETQCF.

This clonotype appeared a few times. The rearrangement joins TRBV5-5 to TRBJ2-5; 9 bases match TRBD2. The CDR3 runs to 16 residues. Trimming cost V 4 bases and J 4 bases; bases outside gene matches: 11. Germline values: CDR1 SGHKS, CDR2 YYEKEE (reference sequence). The CDR3 sequence: CASSRAGSSGIETQYF. The DNA for the CDR3 is TGTGCCAGCAGCAGGGCGGGTTCTAGCGGGATAGAGACCCAGTACTTC.

The rearrangement uses TRBV20-1 and TRBJ2-3, with 8 positions matching TRBD2. CDR3 length: 16 amino acids. Germline V gives CDR1 DFQATT, CDR2 SNEGSKA (reference sequence). V was pared by 0 bases and J by 6 bases, with 11 bases of the junction left unmatched. Here the CDR3 reads CSARDKASGLRDTQYF. CDR3 bases: TGCAGTGCTAGAGATAAGGCTAGCGGGCTCCGGGATACGCAGTATTTT.

This clonotype was detected a few times. This chain joins TRBV6-2 or TRBV6-3 and TRBJ2-7; 9 nucleotides agree with TRBD1. This CDR3 region has 15 residues. The germline V gene has CDR1 MNHEY and CDR2 SVGEGT. With 4 bases clipped from V and 2 bases from J, the junction kept 6 bases outside the gene matches. For the CDR3, the DNA is TGTGCCAGCAGTTCGGACAGGGGTTTAGCCTACGAGCAGTACTTC. Its translation is CASSSDRGLAYEQYF.

The chain has TRBV15 and TRBJ1-5; D gene uncertain. Between the trimmed V and J ends, which lost 0 bases and 4 bases, there was a span of 4 bases. The V gene's germline CDR1 is LNHNV and CDR2 YYDKDF (reference sequence). CDR3 length: 13 amino acids. This CDR3 is CATSRERNQPQHF. DNA of the CDR3: TGTGCCACCAGCAGAGAACGGAATCAGCCCCAGCATTTT.

This clonotype was observed at least ten times. V and J are TRBV20-1 and TRBJ2-3, with a tentative D call TRBD1 (7 bases). The ends were cut back, 0 bases at V and 4 bases at J, with 23 bases in the middle. The CDR3 loop spans 18 amino acids. Per germline, CDR1 DFQATT and CDR2 SNEGSKA (reference sequence). CDR3 in amino acids: CSARDRGYRGTHSDTQYF. CDR3 in DNA: TGCAGTGCTAGAGATCGGGGGTACAGGGGCACACACTCAGATACGCAGTATTTT.

This clonotype occurred a few times. This chain links TRBV29-1 with TRBJ1-5; perhaps TRBD1 as D (5 bases). The V end lost 6 bases, the J end lost 2 bases, and 8 bases lay between the germline ends. The CDR3 spans 12 residues. Germline loops: CDR1 SQVTM, CDR2 ANQGSEA. The CDR3 is CSVGEGNQPQHF. For the CDR3, the DNA is TGCAGCGTAGGGGAGGGCAATCAGCCCCAGCATTTT.

This clonotype showed up just a few times. V gene TRBV6-1 combines with J gene TRBJ2-4; tentatively, D is TRBD2 (5 bases). This CDR3 has 12 residues. Germline CDR1 reads MNHNS; CDR2 reads SASEGT. Between the trimmed V and J ends, which lost 8 bases and 8 bases, there was a span of 13 bases. CDR3 coding DNA: TGTGCCAGCCGGGATAGCCTGGACATTCAGTACTTC. This codes for CASRDSLDIQYF.

This clonotype was picked up a small number of times. The chain couples TRBV28 to TRBJ1-4, with D perhaps TRBD1 (6 bases). This CDR3 region has 14 residues. The V end lost 5 bases, the J end lost 7 bases, and 14 bases lay between the germline ends. CDR1 MDHEN and CDR2 SYDVKM come from the germline V gene. The CDR3 is CASSQQGWGEKLFF. The CDR3 nucleotides are TGTGCCAGCAGTCAACAGGGCTGGGGTGAAAAACTGTTTTTT.

This clonotype has more than one count but fewer than ten. The chain combines TRBV2 with TRBJ1-2, with TRBD1 as a possible D gene (6 bases). Trimming stripped 6 bases from V and 4 bases from J, with 12 bases between. Germline-derived CDR1 and CDR2 are SNHLY and FYNNEI. The CDR3 contains 13 residues. Here the CDR3 DNA reads TGTGCCAGCAGGGAGGGGGGAGTCTATGGCTACACCTTC. This gives the protein CASREGGVYGYTF.

The chain recombines TRBV29-1 with TRBJ2-5; possibly TRBD2 for D (7 bases). Germline V gene data show CDR1 as SQVTM and CDR2 as ANQGSEA. The CDR3 is made up of 12 amino acids. Between the trimmed V and J ends, which lost 7 bases and 10 bases, there was a span of 19 bases. CDR3 nucleotide sequence: TGCAGCGCCCTAGGGGGGGTTGTAGGCCAGTACTTC. Translated: CSALGGVVGQYF.

V is TRBV4-2 and J is TRBJ2-3; 14 bases align to TRBD2. This CDR3 has 21 amino acids. Germline-derived CDR1 and CDR2 are LGHNA and YNFKEQ. Unmatched junction bases numbered 13, after V lost 1 base and J lost 1 base. The chain's CDR3 is CASSQGGTSGSYYSGTDTQYF. The CDR3 region has the DNA TGTGCCAGCAGCCAAGGAGGGACTAGCGGGAGCTACTATAGCGGCACAGATACGCAGTATTTT.

V is TRBV5-1 and J is TRBJ1-4; D gene ambiguous. Trimming took 6 bases from V and 7 from J, leaving 19 bases between them. Germline V gene data show CDR1 as SGHRS and CDR2 as YFSETQ. The CDR3 has 15 amino acids. CDR3: CASKFEGNGTEKLFF. CDR3 DNA: TGCGCCAGCAAGTTTGAGGGTAATGGTACTGAAAAACTGTTTTTT. Drawing the rest from reference TRBV5-1 and TRBJ1-4, the complete variable domain is KAGVTQTPRYLIKTRGQQVTLSCSPISGHRSVSWYQQTPGQGLQFLFEYFSETQRNKGNFPGRFSGRQFSNSRSEMNVSTLELGDSALYLCASKFEGNGTEKLFFGSGTQLSVL.

The chain employs TRBV6-2 or TRBV6-3 and TRBJ2-5; 9 nucleotides agree with TRBD2. The CDR3 is 15 residues long. V was pared by 4 bases and J by 5 bases, with 8 bases of the junction left unmatched. CDR1 is MNHEY and CDR2 is SVGEGT in the germline V gene. The CDR3 region is CASSSTSGVDETQYF. The CDR3 nucleotides are TGTGCCAGCAGTTCGACTAGCGGAGTGGACGAGACCCAGTACTTC.

The table lists this clonotype with a few counts. The rearrangement uses TRBV6-2 or TRBV6-3 and TRBJ1-1; no reliable D call. Germline V gene data show CDR1 as MNHEY and CDR2 as SVGEGT. This CDR3 contains 17 residues. V was shortened by 8 bases and J by 0 bases, with 22 bases between the two germline ends. Written as DNA, the CDR3 is TGTGCCAGCTTCCCCGTCCTAAACCTCGCTATGAACACTGAAGCTTTCTTT. It specifies CASFPVLNLAMNTEAFF.

This clonotype was seen a few times. The chain is built from TRBV5-1 and TRBJ2-3; 8 nucleotides agree with TRBD2. The CDR3 extends over 16 amino acids. Germline-derived CDR1 and CDR2 are SGHRS and YFSETQ. With V trimmed by 1 base and J by 2 bases, 6 bases remained unmatched. The CDR3 is CASSLILAVLTDTQYF. In DNA form, the CDR3 reads TGCGCCAGCAGCTTGATACTAGCGGTTCTCACAGATACGCAGTATTTT.